These T cell receptor beta chains were read from a single sample in a study of T cells after posttransplantation cyclophosphamide. Measured with immunoSEQ multiplex PCR; TCRdb has only the in-frame clones, and not every one. The table lists some 34,000 clones, roughly 73% of them singletons. The specimen comprised CD4+ T cells sorted from blood, sampled 1,700 to 2,000 days after a stem cell transplant with posttransplant cyclophosphamide. These receptors were obtained from a female patient in her thirties or forties who received an allogeneic stem cell transplant from a related donor, was CMV-positive, and had no GVHD. The graft donor may have contributed some T cells. CDR3s include the opening cysteine and the closing phenylalanine or tryptophan. The order of the fields is J gene, V gene, CDR3 protein.

j_call: TRBJ2-2
v_call: TRBV18
cdr3_aa: CASSWAGRGTGELFF

j_call: TRBJ2-7
v_call: TRBV19
cdr3_aa: CASSYLSGGEQYF

j_call: TRBJ1-1
v_call: TRBV5-4
cdr3_aa: CASSFASGTEAFF

j_call: TRBJ2-2
v_call: TRBV9
cdr3_aa: CASSVADEGDTGELFF

j_call: TRBJ2-3
v_call: TRBV7-6
cdr3_aa: CASSLGGGGPTITDTQYF

j_call: TRBJ2-2
v_call: TRBV4-1
cdr3_aa: CASSQLSRTGTGELFF

j_call: TRBJ1-5
v_call: TRBV9
cdr3_aa: CASSVEPGSNQPQHF

j_call: TRBJ2-1
v_call: TRBV11-2
cdr3_aa: CASSLGAGVQFF

j_call: TRBJ1-5
v_call: TRBV28
cdr3_aa: CASSFSGQGNQPQHF

j_call: TRBJ1-4
v_call: TRBV2
cdr3_aa: CASSEDQGANEKLFF

j_call: TRBJ1-5
v_call: TRBV4-3
cdr3_aa: CASSPGTGEPQHF

j_call: TRBJ2-3
v_call: TRBV19
cdr3_aa: CASSTSHTDTQYF

j_call: TRBJ1-5
v_call: TRBV19
cdr3_aa: CASSGRGGSNQPQHF

j_call: TRBJ2-7
v_call: TRBV19
cdr3_aa: CASSIAGTGFGEQYF

j_call: TRBJ2-7
v_call: TRBV19
cdr3_aa: CASRGTSGENYEQYF

j_call: TRBJ2-7
v_call: TRBV5-5
cdr3_aa: CASSRQGAYEQYF

j_call: TRBJ1-3
v_call: TRBV10-1
cdr3_aa: CASSDRFFSGNTIYF

j_call: TRBJ1-1
v_call: TRBV5-6
cdr3_aa: CASSSVPAGTISEAFF

j_call: TRBJ1-6
v_call: TRBV14
cdr3_aa: CASSQGTTIPRSYNSPLHF

j_call: TRBJ1-1
v_call: TRBV7-8
cdr3_aa: CASSLLILDRGRAFF

j_call: TRBJ1-5
v_call: TRBV7-2
cdr3_aa: CASSLVSQGNQPQHF

j_call: TRBJ2-1
v_call: TRBV5-4
cdr3_aa: CASSWGQPPYNEQFF

j_call: TRBJ1-1
v_call: TRBV6-5
cdr3_aa: CASSRTGNTEAFF

j_call: TRBJ1-6
v_call: TRBV27
cdr3_aa: CASRRQGASYNSPLHF

j_call: TRBJ2-3
v_call: TRBV9
cdr3_aa: CASSPLAGSPTDTQYF

j_call: TRBJ2-2
v_call: TRBV14
cdr3_aa: CASSQAGGNTGELFF

j_call: TRBJ2-3
v_call: TRBV4-1
cdr3_aa: CASSLSGGRRNTDTQYF

j_call: TRBJ1-1
v_call: TRBV4-1
cdr3_aa: CASSQDKNRNTEAFF

j_call: TRBJ1-5
v_call: TRBV18
cdr3_aa: CASSPRREDQPQHF

j_call: TRBJ1-1
v_call: TRBV18
cdr3_aa: CASSPRTGGFTEAFF

j_call: TRBJ1-3
v_call: TRBV4-3
cdr3_aa: CASSPGQGGNTIYF

j_call: TRBJ2-5
v_call: TRBV5-1
cdr3_aa: CASSLQETQYF

j_call: TRBJ2-5
v_call: TRBV6-6
cdr3_aa: CASSTEETQYF

j_call: TRBJ2-2
v_call: TRBV5-1
cdr3_aa: CASNPRGGGELFF

j_call: TRBJ2-4
v_call: TRBV2
cdr3_aa: CASSDVGQPLKYF

j_call: TRBJ1-6
v_call: TRBV9
cdr3_aa: CASSAQDSYNSPLHF

j_call: TRBJ2-2
v_call: TRBV10-3
cdr3_aa: CAISQETVLTGELFF

j_call: TRBJ2-5
v_call: TRBV6-1
cdr3_aa: CASSEARGAWGYGETQYF

j_call: TRBJ2-3
v_call: TRBV4-2
cdr3_aa: CASSLPGGATQYF

j_call: TRBJ2-3
v_call: TRBV19
cdr3_aa: CASNGQEEGDTQYF

j_call: TRBJ2-2
v_call: TRBV6-5
cdr3_aa: CASSRQGGNTGELFF

j_call: TRBJ2-5
v_call: TRBV27
cdr3_aa: CASSSRQVSTRETQYF

j_call: TRBJ2-1
v_call: TRBV2
cdr3_aa: CASSEAGQGDNEQFF

j_call: TRBJ2-3
v_call: TRBV6-5
cdr3_aa: CASSRDSPDTQYF

j_call: TRBJ2-1
v_call: TRBV5-1
cdr3_aa: CASSLALAGDNEQFF

j_call: TRBJ2-1
v_call: TRBV9
cdr3_aa: CASSVAQGAIYNEQFF

j_call: TRBJ1-3
v_call: TRBV28
cdr3_aa: CASSTRDRGLGNTIYF

j_call: TRBJ2-7
v_call: TRBV7-9
cdr3_aa: CASSHLYEQYF

j_call: TRBJ2-7
v_call: TRBV6-1
cdr3_aa: CASSVGSRQGGYEQYF

j_call: TRBJ1-1
v_call: TRBV14
cdr3_aa: CASSRSGVTEAFF

j_call: TRBJ2-7
v_call: TRBV4-2
cdr3_aa: CASTVMAGTYEQYF

j_call: TRBJ2-2
v_call: TRBV4-1
cdr3_aa: CASSHPAGVTGELFF

j_call: TRBJ2-1
v_call: TRBV5-4
cdr3_aa: CASSLAGTGPNEQFF